These 2 T cell receptor beta chains originate from one sample sequenced in a study of shared clonotypes between healthy human individuals. Produced via immunoSEQ multiplex PCR; TCRdb's table is partial and in-frame only. Of 450,000 to 550,000 clones listed, 70% to 80% are singletons. The specimen was PBMCs. The receptors stem from a woman between 35 and 50 years old in good health. Some clones in this sample may be carry-over from other donors' samples.

This sequence joins TRBV19 and TRBJ1-2; 8 bases agree with TRBD1. The junction had 13 bases not matched to a gene; V was cut back by 3 bases and J by 7 bases. The CDR3 sequence is 16 residues long. The germline gives CDR1 LNHDA, CDR2 SQIVND (reference sequence). As DNA, the CDR3 is TGTGCCAGTAGTATTCAGGGGGCAGGGGGCGCTTCTGGCTACACCTTC. Amino acid sequence: CASSIQGAGGASGYTF.

The chain employs TRBV28 and TRBJ1-5; possibly TRBD1 for D (6 bases). V lost 3 bases, J lost 7 bases, and 16 bases lay in between. CDR1 is MDHEN and CDR2 is SYDVKM in the germline V gene. The CDR3 totals 15 residues. The CDR3 DNA reads as TGTGCCAGCAGTTTCCCCAGGGGCGGGGAGCAGCCCCAGCATTTT. It is translated as CASSFPRGGEQPQHF.